This T cell receptor beta chain appears in the sequencing data of a study of OX40 agonist ivuxolimab in advanced cancers. Turning to the overall study: Ivuxolimab, which targeted the costimulatory receptor OX40 (CD134), was an agonistic, fully human IgG2 monoclonal antibody. Intravenous ivuxolimab was administered to patients every 2 weeks at six dose levels: 0.01, 0.1, 0.3, 1.5, 3 and 10 mg/kg. Of the 50 or so patients in dose escalation, 19 had hepatocellular carcinoma, about 15 had melanoma, 9 had renal cell carcinoma and 9 had head and neck cancer. A male proportion of about 79% and a mean age of roughly 55 years, ranging from roughly 23 to 85, were recorded for the dose-escalation cohort. Patients were allowed to have had prior anti-PD-1, anti-PD-L1 or anti-CTLA-4 therapy, and less than 45% of the dose-escalation patients had previously received checkpoint inhibitors. Three dose-escalation patients achieved partial responses, one with hepatocellular carcinoma and two with cutaneous melanoma. The point of sequencing TCRbeta in the periphery was to test whether ivuxolimab changed TCR sequence diversity and drove clonal T-cell expansion. The monotherapy dose-escalation portion (N of about 52 patients) of the phase I ivuxolimab trial is reported in the paper.

To sequence the TCRbeta CDR3 region, genomic DNA was isolated from the sorted cells. TCRbeta CDR3 regions were sequenced using the immunoSEQ Assay. This immuneACCESS table, as held by TCRdb, lists in-frame sequences with V and J called but not all clones. Of the missing ones, under half trace to an unresolved V gene in checked studies; the others have no known cause. The sample table records tens of thousands of clones; approximately 90% of these occur just once. Clones ranked in the top ten supply over 2.5% of the sample. Patients with autoimmune disease history or receiving systemic immunosuppression were excluded from the trial. Peripheral blood for TCR sequencing was collected from all dose cohorts at baseline, on cycle 4 day 1, and on cycle 7 day 1. Samples came from an open-label, multicenter, first-in-human phase I dose-escalation trial of ivuxolimab. Adults with locally advanced or metastatic melanoma, renal cell carcinoma, hepatocellular carcinoma or head and neck squamous cell carcinoma were enrolled in the trial. Before TCR sequencing, CD4+ and CD8+ T cells were separately sorted from peripheral blood.

The germline ends are 16 bases apart after V is trimmed by 6 bases and J by 5 bases. The CDR3 starts with the cysteine, ends with the phenylalanine, and has 14 residues. Only the CDR3 DNA stays, 42 bases, in frame from base 1. CDR1 and CDR2 (MNHEY, SVGAGI) derive from the germline V gene. This clone was seen once. Its cognate antigen has yet to be identified. Base quality data are lacking; no much larger clone is found one base away. Broader findings and caveats from the paper: On average, CD8+ T cells showed more expanded clones than CD4+ T cells after ivuxolimab. Low levels of normalized T-cell clonal expansion were also seen in some patients who did not respond. At doses of 0.1 to 3.0 mg/kg, clonal expansion of both CD4+ and CD8+ blood T cells was observed from baseline to week 6. The antigen specificity of the peripheral T cells that underwent clonal expansion was not determined. Partial responders in the 0.1-3.0 mg/kg groups had among the lowest normalized peripheral clonal expansion, especially among CD8+ T cells.

The sequencing here drew on CD4+ or CD8+ T cells sorted from blood, taken in a trial of the OX40 agonist ivuxolimab. The clonotype originates from an adult with an advanced solid tumor such as melanoma, head and neck, liver or kidney cancer. The rearrangement joined TRBV6-5 to TRBJ2-5, with a tentative D gene TRBD2 over 5 matching bases. CDR3 region: CASRPGSDGETQYF. The nucleotide sequence reads TGTGCCAGCAGACCGGGATCCGATGGGGAGACCCAGTACTTC.